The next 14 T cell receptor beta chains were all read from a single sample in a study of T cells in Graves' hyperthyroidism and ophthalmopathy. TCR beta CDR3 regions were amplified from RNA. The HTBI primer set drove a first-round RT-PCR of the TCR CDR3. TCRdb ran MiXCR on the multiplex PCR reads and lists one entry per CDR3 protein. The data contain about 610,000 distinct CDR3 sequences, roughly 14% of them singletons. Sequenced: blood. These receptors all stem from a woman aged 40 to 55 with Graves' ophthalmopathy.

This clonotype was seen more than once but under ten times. CDR3: CASSVGAFPETQYF. CDR3 sequence (DNA): TGTGCCAGCAGTGTGGGGGCCTTCCCGGAGACCCAGTACTTC. The chain employs TRBV6-1 and TRBJ2-5; possibly TRBD1 for D (6 bases). Germline CDR1 MNHNS, CDR2 SASEGT. Trimming took off 4 bases at V and 5 bases at J, with 14 bases between the two ends. The CDR3 consists of 14 residues.

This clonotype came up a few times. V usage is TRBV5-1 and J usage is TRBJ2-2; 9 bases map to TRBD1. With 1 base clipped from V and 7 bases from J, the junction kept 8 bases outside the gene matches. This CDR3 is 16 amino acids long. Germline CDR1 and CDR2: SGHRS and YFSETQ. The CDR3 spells CASSLFPDRGNGELFF. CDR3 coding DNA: TGCGCCAGCAGCTTGTTCCCGGACAGGGGTAACGGGGAGCTGTTTTTT. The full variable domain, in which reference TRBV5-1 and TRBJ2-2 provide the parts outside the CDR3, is KAGVTQTPRYLIKTRGQQVTLSCSPISGHRSVSWYQQTPGQGLQFLFEYFSETQRNKGNFPGRFSGRQFSNSRSEMNVSTLELGDSALYLCASSLFPDRGNGELFFGEGSRLTVL.

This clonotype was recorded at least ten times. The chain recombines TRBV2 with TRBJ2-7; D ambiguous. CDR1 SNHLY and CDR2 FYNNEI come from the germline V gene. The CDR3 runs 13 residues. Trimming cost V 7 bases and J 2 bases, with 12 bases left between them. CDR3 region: CASNFGRTYEQYF. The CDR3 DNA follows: TGTGCCAGCAATTTTGGACGGACCTACGAGCAGTACTTC. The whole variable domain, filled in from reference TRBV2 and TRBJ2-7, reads EPEVTQTPSHQVTQMGQEVILRCVPISNHLYFYWYRQILGQKVEFLVSFYNNEISEKSEIFDDQFSVERPDGSNFTLKIRSTKLEDSAMYFCASNFGRTYEQYFGPGTRLTVT.

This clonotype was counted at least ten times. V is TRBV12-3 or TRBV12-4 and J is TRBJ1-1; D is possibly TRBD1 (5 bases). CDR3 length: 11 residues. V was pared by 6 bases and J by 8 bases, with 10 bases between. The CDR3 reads CASRRGPEAFF. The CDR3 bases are TGTGCCAGCAGACGGGGACCAGAAGCTTTCTTT.

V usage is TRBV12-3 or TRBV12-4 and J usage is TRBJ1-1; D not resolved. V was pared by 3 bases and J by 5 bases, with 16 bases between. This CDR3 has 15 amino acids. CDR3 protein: CASSLGVGFRTEAFF. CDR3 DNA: TGTGCCAGCAGTTTGGGTGTGGGATTTCGGACTGAAGCTTTCTTT.

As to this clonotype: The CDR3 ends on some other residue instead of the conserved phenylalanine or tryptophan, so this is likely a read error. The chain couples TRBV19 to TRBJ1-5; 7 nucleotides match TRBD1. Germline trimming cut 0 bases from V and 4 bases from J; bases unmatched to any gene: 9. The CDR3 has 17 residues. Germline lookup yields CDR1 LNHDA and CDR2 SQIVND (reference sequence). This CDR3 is CASSIDPWTGKNQPQHS. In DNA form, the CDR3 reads TGTGCCAGTAGTATAGATCCCTGGACAGGCAAGAATCAGCCCCAGCATTCT.

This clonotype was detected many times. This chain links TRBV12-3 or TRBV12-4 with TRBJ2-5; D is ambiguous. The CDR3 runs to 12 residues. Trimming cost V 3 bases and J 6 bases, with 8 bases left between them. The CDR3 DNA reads TGTGCCAGCAGTTTCGAAGACCAGACCCAGTACTTC. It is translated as CASSFEDQTQYF.

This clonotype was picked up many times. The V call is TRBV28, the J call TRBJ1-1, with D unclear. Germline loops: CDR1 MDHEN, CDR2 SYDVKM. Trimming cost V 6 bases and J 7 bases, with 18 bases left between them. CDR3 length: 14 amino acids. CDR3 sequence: CASSQWTDGREAFF. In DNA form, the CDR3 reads TGTGCCAGCAGCCAATGGACCGACGGACGTGAAGCTTTCTTT.

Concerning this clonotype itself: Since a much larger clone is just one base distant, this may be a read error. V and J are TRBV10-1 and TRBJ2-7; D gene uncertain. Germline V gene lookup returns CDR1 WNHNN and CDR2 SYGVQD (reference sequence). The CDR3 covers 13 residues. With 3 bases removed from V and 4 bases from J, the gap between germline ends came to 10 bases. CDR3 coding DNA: TGCGCCAGCAGTGAAACTCCCAGATACGAGCAGTACTTC. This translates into CASSETPRYEQYF.

CDR3 sequence reads: CASKSQGGYTEAFF. The CDR3 nucleotides read TGTGCCAGTAAGTCACAGGGCGGTTACACTGAAGCTTTCTTT. The J gene is TRBJ1-1, the V gene TRBV19; D is possibly TRBD1 (6 bases). The CDR3 is made up of 14 amino acids. Between the trimmed V and J ends, which lost 7 bases and 3 bases, there was a span of 15 bases. Looked up from germline, CDR1 is LNHDA and CDR2 is SQIVND (reference sequence).

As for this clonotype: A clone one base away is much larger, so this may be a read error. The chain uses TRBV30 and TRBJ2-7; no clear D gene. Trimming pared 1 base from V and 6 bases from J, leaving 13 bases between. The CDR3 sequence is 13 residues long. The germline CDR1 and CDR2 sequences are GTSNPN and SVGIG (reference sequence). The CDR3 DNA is TGTGCCTGGAGTGCCCACCTTGCGTGCGAGCAGTACTTC. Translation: CAWSAHLACEQYF.

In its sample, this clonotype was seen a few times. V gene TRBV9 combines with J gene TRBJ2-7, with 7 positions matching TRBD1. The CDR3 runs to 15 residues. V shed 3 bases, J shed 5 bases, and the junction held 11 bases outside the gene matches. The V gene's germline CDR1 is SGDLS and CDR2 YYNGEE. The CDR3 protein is CASSATGAPSHEQYF. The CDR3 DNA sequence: TGTGCCAGCAGCGCCACAGGGGCCCCCAGTCACGAGCAGTACTTC.

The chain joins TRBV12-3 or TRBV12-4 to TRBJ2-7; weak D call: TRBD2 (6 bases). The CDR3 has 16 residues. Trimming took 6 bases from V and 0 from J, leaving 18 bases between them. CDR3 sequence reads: CASSRTLALNSYEQYF. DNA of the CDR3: TGTGCCAGCAGCCGGACGCTAGCGCTGAACTCCTACGAGCAGTACTTC.

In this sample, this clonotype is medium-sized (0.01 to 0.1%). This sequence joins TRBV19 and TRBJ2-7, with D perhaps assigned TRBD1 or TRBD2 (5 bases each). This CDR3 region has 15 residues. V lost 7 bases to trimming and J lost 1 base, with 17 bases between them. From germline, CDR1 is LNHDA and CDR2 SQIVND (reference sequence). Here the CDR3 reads CASTSTGTESYEQYF. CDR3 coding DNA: TGTGCCAGTACTTCTACCGGGACCGAATCCTACGAGCAGTACTTC.